The clone carrying this T cell receptor beta chain was found once. Original processing methods: It was from reference gene primer amplification that nucleated cell counts were estimated. Profiling relied on immunoSEQ multiplex PCR, and the TCRdb table lists in-frame clones only, not all of them. V, J and clone size derive from that table, while D and trimming were established from the DNA sequence. The sample lists around 200,000 clones, roughly 80% occurring once. V was pared by 4 bases and J by 0 bases, with 17 bases of the junction left unmatched. The CDR3 is 19 residues long. Germline values: CDR1 LNHDA, CDR2 SQIVND (reference sequence). The data derive from a study of blood T cell repertoires in COVID-19. Background on the study: Samples taken during acute and convalescent COVID-19 were collected in the United States, Italy and Spain. Nucleic acid was either cDNA or gDNA, and it came from T cells, B-cell-depleted T cells, or PBMCs.

This sequence joins TRBV19 and TRBJ1-1; 7 nucleotides line up with TRBD1. The sample comprised peripheral blood. The receptor was derived from a woman of 80 years or more with active or convalescent COVID-19. The CDR3, as DNA: TGTGCCAGTAGTAATTCAGACAGGGCTTTCGCGGGGATGAACACTGAAGCTTTCTTT. Its protein product is CASSNSDRAFAGMNTEAFF.